A selection of T cell receptor beta chains follows, all from one sample in a study of T cell changes during pregnancy in multiple sclerosis. The table came from immunoSEQ multiplex PCR; TCRdb's copy has only in-frame clones and leaves some out. The data hold tens of thousands of clones, with approximately 90% observed a single time. This sample comprised CD4+ T cells from peripheral blood mononuclear cells, obtained before pregnancy. The receptor set was obtained from a female donor with multiple sclerosis, enrolled in a pregnancy study. CDR3s include the opening cysteine and the closing phenylalanine or tryptophan. A D gene is named only where the DNA matches it firmly. The size of a clone is reported for some rows only, either as once, few or many, or as a class for expanded clones.

>TRBV19|NA|NA|TRBJ1-4
CASSSWGPNEKLFF
TGTGCCAGTAGTTCGTGGGGGCCCAATGAAAAACTGTTTTTT
>TRBV4-2|TRBD1|NA|TRBJ1-6
CASSQRDRGSSYNSPLHF
TGTGCCAGCAGCCAAAGGGACAGGGGAAGCTCCTATAATTCACCCCTCCACTTT
>TRBV4-3|TRBD1|NA|TRBJ2-1
CASSNRQGAYEQFF
TGCGCCAGCAGCAACCGACAGGGGGCATATGAGCAGTTCTTC
>TRBV30|TRBD1|NA|TRBJ2-2
CAWSGQGNTGELFF
TGTGCCTGGAGTGGACAGGGAAACACCGGGGAGCTGTTTTTT
>TRBV11-2|NA|NA|TRBJ1-2
CASSLAGRNYGYTF
TGTGCCAGCAGCTTAGCGGGGAGGAACTATGGCTACACCTTC
>TRBV2|TRBD2|NA|TRBJ2-7
CASSERLAGVFYEQYF
TGTGCCAGCAGTGAAAGGCTAGCGGGAGTTTTTTACGAGCAGTACTTC
>TRBV11-2|TRBD2|once|TRBJ2-3
CASSLDGASGYTDTQYF
TGTGCCAGCAGCTTAGACGGGGCTAGCGGGTACACAGATACGCAGTATTTT
>TRBV9|TRBD2|NA|TRBJ2-2
CASSPEAGGHTGELFF
TGTGCCAGCAGCCCAGAGGCGGGGGGCCACACCGGGGAGCTGTTTTTT
>TRBV14|TRBD2|once|TRBJ2-3
CASSQRVLAGEITQYF
TGTGCCAGCAGCCAAAGGGTCCTAGCGGGGGAAATTACGCAGTATTTT
>TRBV6-5|NA|once|TRBJ2-3
CASSYRGDTQYF
TGTGCCAGCAGTTACCGGGGAGATACGCAGTATTTT